The 18 T cell receptor beta chains listed next were all sequenced from one sample in a study of blood T cell repertoires in COVID-19. The repertoire was sequenced with immunoSEQ multiplex PCR; TCRdb's copy has only in-frame clones and lacks some. The sample lists under 300,000 clones, roughly 82% occurring once. The sequencing sample was made of peripheral blood. The receptor source for this set is a middle-aged woman who had recovered from COVID-19.

The chain joins TRBV7-3 to TRBJ2-2, with 13 bases identical to TRBD2. There are 15 residues in the CDR3. From germline, CDR1 is SGHTA and CDR2 FQGTGA. Trimming cost V 5 bases and J 6 bases; bases outside gene matches: 3. The CDR3 region has the DNA TGTGCCAGCAGCCAGACTAGCGGGGGGCCCGGGGAGCTGTTTTTT. Translation gives CASSQTSGGPGELFF.

This sequence joins TRBV2 and TRBJ2-1; 11 nucleotides align to TRBD2. The germline CDR1 and CDR2 sequences are SNHLY and FYNNEI. Germline trimming cut 7 bases from V and 0 bases from J; bases unmatched to any gene: 5. CDR3 length: 16 amino acids. CDR3 region: CASTGTSGGSYNEQFF. Here the CDR3 DNA reads TGTGCCAGCACCGGGACTAGCGGAGGCTCCTACAATGAGCAGTTCTTC. The variable domain in full, with the rest retrieved from reference TRBV2 and TRBJ2-1, is EPEVTQTPSHQVTQMGQEVILRCVPISNHLYFYWYRQILGQKVEFLVSFYNNEISEKSEIFDDQFSVERPDGSNFTLKIRSTKLEDSAMYFCASTGTSGGSYNEQFFGPGTRLTVL.

The V gene is TRBV27, the J gene TRBJ2-3, with 7 bases fitting TRBD1. Germline-derived CDR1 and CDR2 are MNHEY and SMNVEV (reference sequence). CDR3 length: 16 residues. After removal of 5 bases from V and 2 bases from J, the junction contained 10 bases not matched to a gene. CDR3: CASSDTGAGVTDTQYF. The CDR3 DNA reads TGTGCCAGCAGTGACACAGGGGCAGGCGTCACAGATACGCAGTATTTT.

The chain carries TRBV7-9 and TRBJ2-3, with a tentative D call TRBD2 (6 bases). Germline loops: CDR1 SEHNR, CDR2 FQNEAQ (reference sequence). The CDR3 loop spans 15 amino acids. The V and J ends lost 5 bases and 1 base respectively, with 13 bases between them. The CDR3 loop reads CASSLLGGRTDTQYF. CDR3 nucleotide sequence: TGTGCCAGCAGCCTCCTCGGAGGGCGCACAGATACGCAGTATTTT.

The chain recombines TRBV5-1 with TRBJ1-4, with D possibly matching TRBD1 (5 bases). Looked up from germline, CDR1 is SGHRS and CDR2 is YFSETQ. The CDR3 consists of 14 residues. Trimming shortened V by 7 bases and J by 0 bases, and 10 bases separated the two germline ends. In nucleotides, the CDR3 is TGCGCCAGCGGGGAGGGGACAACTAATGAAAAACTGTTTTTT. Its protein product is CASGEGTTNEKLFF.

V usage is TRBV6-5 and J usage is TRBJ1-5; no clear D. CDR3 length: 15 amino acids. Germline-derived CDR1 and CDR2 are MNHEY and SVGAGI. V lost 6 bases to trimming and J lost 0 bases, with 12 bases between them. The CDR3 loop is CASRWQDSSNQPQHF. CDR3 bases: TGTGCCAGCAGGTGGCAGGATAGTAGCAATCAGCCCCAGCATTTT.

The V and J genes are TRBV6-5 and TRBJ1-4, with D hard to call. Trimming shortened V by 4 bases and J by 2 bases, and 5 bases separated the two germline ends. The CDR3 is 13 amino acids. The germline gives CDR1 MNHEY, CDR2 SVGAGI. The CDR3 DNA reads TGTGCCAGCAGTTCGGGTACTAATGAAAAACTGTTTTTT. Protein: CASSSGTNEKLFF.

The V call is TRBV7-8, the J call TRBJ2-3, with D perhaps matching TRBD1 (6 bases). Germline V lookup: CDR1 SGHVS, CDR2 FQNEAQ. V lost 6 bases and J 2 bases, leaving 12 bases between the germline ends. This CDR3 is 14 amino acids long. CDR3 in amino acids: CASRTTGITDTQYF. The CDR3 nucleotides are TGTGCCAGCAGAACGACAGGTATCACAGATACGCAGTATTTT.

The rearrangement uses TRBV3-1 (or the pseudogene TRBV3-2) and TRBJ1-1; 7 bases align to TRBD1. This CDR3 has 14 residues. V lost 4 bases to trimming and J lost 6 bases; unmatched junction nucleotides: 8. The germline V gene has CDR1 LGHDT and CDR2 YNNKEL (reference sequence). The chain's CDR3 is CASSLVGGDAEAFF. CDR3 DNA: TGTGCCAGCAGCCTAGTAGGGGGCGACGCTGAAGCTTTCTTT.

V is TRBV9 and J is TRBJ2-2; 8 bases line up with TRBD2. Germline CDR1 reads SGDLS; CDR2 reads YYNGEE. With 6 bases clipped from V and 7 bases from J, the junction kept 11 bases outside the gene matches. This CDR3 is built from 15 residues. The CDR3 DNA follows: TGTGCCAGCACCTCAGGAGCGGGGGTTGTCGGGGAGCTGTTTTTT. Translation gives CASTSGAGVVGELFF.

V and J are TRBV4-3 and TRBJ2-2; tentative D call: TRBD1 (5 bases). The CDR3 length is 15 residues. The germline gives CDR1 LGHNA, CDR2 YSLEER. V lost 3 bases and J 5 bases, leaving 13 bases between the germline ends. CDR3 protein: CASSHEGARTGELFF. The CDR3 DNA is TGCGCCAGCAGCCATGAAGGGGCGAGGACCGGGGAGCTGTTTTTT.

This chain joins TRBV11-1 and TRBJ2-7; D is perhaps TRBD2 (5 bases). Germline V gene data show CDR1 as SGHAT and CDR2 as FQDESV (reference sequence). Trimming removed 8 bases at V and 6 bases at J, with 17 bases between. This CDR3 spans 13 amino acids. CDR3 nucleotides: TGTGCCAGCGGCGCTTTGGATCGGGGCGAGCAGTACTTC. Its translation: CASGALDRGEQYF.

V and J are TRBV27 and TRBJ1-2, with D tentatively TRBD1 (5 bases). CDR3 length equals 14 residues. Deletions cut 3 bases from V and 2 bases from J, with 10 bases between. Germline V CDR1 and CDR2: MNHEY, SMNVEV (reference sequence). The CDR3 is CASSLGSGNYGYTF. In nucleotides, the CDR3 is TGTGCCAGCAGTTTGGGGTCAGGGAACTATGGCTACACCTTC.

The chain has TRBV11-2 and TRBJ1-4, with TRBD1 matching 8 bases. The germline V gene has CDR1 SGHAT and CDR2 FQNNGV. The CDR3 extends over 18 amino acids. Trimming removed 3 bases from V and 5 bases from J; junction bases left unmatched: 14. As DNA, the CDR3 is TGTGCCAGCAGCTTGTACACAGGTTTCGGGACAGGCAATGAAAAACTGTTTTTT. It translates to CASSLYTGFGTGNEKLFF. The full variable domain, its missing parts supplied by reference TRBV11-2 and TRBJ1-4, is EAGVAQSPRYKIIEKRQSVAFWCNPISGHATLYWYQQILGQGPKLLIQFQNNGVVDDSQLPKDRFSAERLKGVDSTLKIQPAKLEDSAVYLCASSLYTGFGTGNEKLFFGSGTQLSVL.

The chain links TRBV6-2 or TRBV6-3 to TRBJ2-7, with D maybe TRBD1 (5 bases). V was clipped by 4 bases and J by 3 bases, with 7 bases between them. This CDR3 comprises 12 residues. In germline, CDR1 is MNHEY, CDR2 SVGEGT. The CDR3 DNA is TGTGCCAGCAGTTTGACAGTCTACGAGCAGTACTTC. It yields the protein CASSLTVYEQYF.

J is TRBJ2-5 and V is TRBV2; 9 bases align to TRBD2. The trim removed 1 base at V and 5 bases at J, leaving 14 bases unmatched. The V gene's germline CDR1 is SNHLY and CDR2 FYNNEI. The CDR3 is 18 amino acids. CDR3 sequence reads: CASSEGRYGSGGSETQYF. The CDR3 DNA reads TGTGCCAGCAGTGAAGGGCGGTACGGAAGCGGGGGGTCCGAGACCCAGTACTTC.

V and J are TRBV18 and TRBJ2-5, with D uncertain. The CDR3 is made up of 12 amino acids. The germline V gene encodes CDR1 KGHSH and CDR2 LQKENI. Trimming cost V 0 bases and J 4 bases, with 3 bases left between them. For the CDR3, the DNA is TGTGCCAGCTCACCACCCCTAGAGACCCAGTACTTC. Its translation is CASSPPLETQYF.

This clone was found a few times. The chain couples TRBV7-2 to TRBJ1-2; D might be TRBD1 (5 bases). V shed 1 base and J shed 6 bases, with 12 bases lying between them. The length of the CDR3 is 14 residues. Germline V gives CDR1 SGHTA, CDR2 FQGNSA. CDR3 loop: CASSLVVGGDGYTF. CDR3 DNA: TGTGCCAGCAGCTTAGTAGTCGGAGGGGATGGCTACACCTTC.